A single sample is the source of the 3 T cell receptor beta chains below, sequenced in a study of early T cells in non-severe SARS-CoV-2 infection. TCRdb re-analysed the 5' RACE reads in MiXCR, keeping a single row per CDR3 protein. The table has some 29,000 distinct CDR3 sequences, approximately 6% seen once. Sequencing used whole blood. These receptors came from an adult who was a healthcare worker with PCR-confirmed SARS-CoV-2 infection or an uninfected control (not recorded which).

J is TRBJ1-3 and V is TRBV30; D remains ambiguous. CDR1 and CDR2 (germline): GTSNPN, SVGIG (reference sequence). Trimming took off 0 bases at V and 5 bases at J, with 11 bases between the two ends. The CDR3 is 14 amino acids. The CDR3 bases are TGTGCCTGGAGTGTACCAATCCAACGAAACACCATATATTTT. Translation: CAWSVPIQRNTIYF. Full variable domain (outside the CDR3, taken from reference TRBV30 and TRBJ1-3): SQTIHQWPATLVQPVGSPLSLECTVEGTSNPNLYWYRQAAGRGLQLLFYSVGIGQISSEVPQNLSASRPQDRQFILSSKKLLLSDSGFYLCAWSVPIQRNTIYFGEGSWLTVV.

There are many counts of this clonotype. The rearrangement links TRBV10-2 to TRBJ2-6, with a tentative D call TRBD2 (6 bases). Germline assignment: CDR1 WSHSY and CDR2 SAAADI. Trimming took 4 bases from V and 6 from J, leaving 10 bases between them. The CDR3 consists of 14 residues. CDR3 in DNA: TGCGCCAGCAGTGCGTGGGGGGAGGCCAACGTCCTGACTTTC. Encoded protein: CASSAWGEANVLTF.

This clonotype occurred many times. This chain links TRBV20-1 with TRBJ2-3; D remains unclear. Trimming stripped 6 bases from V and 5 bases from J, with 12 bases between. Per germline, CDR1 DFQATT and CDR2 SNEGSKA (reference sequence). The CDR3 is made up of 12 amino acids. The chain's CDR3 is CSARRPGDTQYF. The DNA for the CDR3 is TGCAGTGCCCGGCGGCCCGGAGATACGCAGTATTTT.